The 4 T cell receptor beta chains presented below share a single source sample, sequenced in a study of vaccination and CD4 T cells after COVID-19. The Oncomine TCR Beta short-read assay was applied to DNA of cultured CD4+ T cells. Investigators obtained genomic DNA by extraction from cultured CD4+ T cells. TCRdb re-called the PCR reads through MiXCR, storing one row per CDR3 protein. This sample has 8,500 to 14,000 distinct CDR3 sequences; under 35% occur once, and the top ten carry 19%. Treatment here: roughly nine-day PBMC culture with coronavirus spike peptide pools or control peptides (ViraFEST assay). CD4+ T-cell collection from the unexposed donor predated the COVID-19 pandemic (2011-2018). Their target antigens are unknown. Sequenced: CD4+ T cells from blood, cultured in vitro. These receptor sequences come from a human donor in good health.

This clonotype has more than one count but fewer than ten. The chain couples TRBV28 to TRBJ2-3; possible D gene TRBD1, 5 bases. V lost 5 bases and J lost 4, with 7 bases in between. Germline CDR1 and CDR2: MDHEN and SYDVKM. CDR3 length: 12 residues. The CDR3 DNA follows: TGTGCCAGCAGTCTGACAGCAGATACGCAGTATTTT. Amino acid sequence: CASSLTADTQYF.

This chain uses TRBV6-1 with TRBJ1-5; D might be TRBD1 (6 bases). The CDR3 is made up of 13 amino acids. Germline V gives CDR1 MNHNS, CDR2 SASEGT. The V gene lost 7 bases and the J gene lost 6 bases, with 13 bases spanning the gap. The CDR3 nucleotides read TGTGCCAGCAACACAGGGTTTGGTCAGCCCCAGCATTTT. Residues: CASNTGFGQPQHF.

This chain joins TRBV20-1 and TRBJ2-3, with 8 bases matching TRBD1. The CDR3 runs to 15 residues. The junction had 9 bases not matched to a gene; V was cut back by 3 bases and J by 4 bases. Germline V gene sequence: CDR1 DFQATT, CDR2 SNEGSKA (reference sequence). The CDR3, as DNA: TGCAGTGCTAGCTTCACGGGACAGGCCTCAGATACGCAGTATTTT. This encodes CSASFTGQASDTQYF.

This clonotype is categorized as medium-sized. This chain links TRBV6-2 or TRBV6-3 with TRBJ1-5; D remains ambiguous. CDR3 length equals 13 residues. With 0 bases removed from V and 9 bases from J, the gap between germline ends came to 9 bases. The V gene's germline CDR1 is MNHEY and CDR2 SVGEGT. The CDR3 loop reads CASSYSGPGPQHF. For the CDR3, the DNA is TGTGCCAGCAGTTACTCCGGGCCTGGGCCCCAGCATTTT.